The 24 T cell receptor beta chains given below trace back to one sample, sequenced in a study of radiotherapy plus CTLA-4 blockade in lung cancer. Produced via immunoSEQ multiplex PCR; TCRdb's table is partial and in-frame only. The profile covers about 120,000 clones, with around 75% appearing a single time and 4.5% to 5.5% taken by the ten largest. The sequencing used peripheral blood, collected from a patient treated with radiotherapy plus ipilimumab. Source of these receptors: a human donor with non-small cell lung cancer who had a partial response to radiotherapy plus ipilimumab.

The chain has TRBV6-1 and TRBJ1-2; D not resolved. The CDR3 is made up of 14 amino acids. Germline V gene lookup returns CDR1 MNHNS and CDR2 SASEGT. V lost 5 bases and J lost 0, with 10 bases in between. CDR3 sequence: CASSPDWTNYGYTF. In DNA form, the CDR3 reads TGTGCCAGCAGTCCCGACTGGACTAACTATGGCTACACCTTC.

This clone came up a few times. V usage is TRBV21-1 and J usage is TRBJ1-3. TRBV21-1 is marked as a pseudogene. The CDR3 sequence is 15 residues long. The CDR3 reads CASSKCCEIKNTIYF. As DNA, the CDR3 is TGTGCCAGCAGCAAATGTTGCGAGATCAAGAACACCATATATTTT.

The chain employs TRBV6-7 and TRBJ1-1; D may be TRBD1 (6 bases). TRBV6-7 is an ORF, and what it does is uncertain. V lost 0 bases, J lost 3 bases, and 14 bases lay in between. This CDR3 comprises 16 residues. In DNA, the CDR3 is TGTGCCAGCAGTTACTCGAAGCCCAGGGGAGACACTGAAGCTTTCTTT. This translates into CASSYSKPRGDTEAFF.

The chain uses TRBV28 and TRBJ2-7; the D gene is possibly TRBD1 (6 bases). The CDR3 runs 15 residues. Germline-derived CDR1 and CDR2 are MDHEN and SYDVKM. V gave up 6 bases and J gave up 4 bases, with 19 bases separating them. The CDR3 loop reads CASSMGAARGYEQYV. The CDR3 DNA sequence: TGTGCCAGCAGCATGGGGGCAGCCCGTGGGTACGAGCAGTACGTC.

This clone was recorded a few times. The CDR3 nucleotides are TGTGCCAGTACGCAGGGTTTAACTGAAGCTTTCTTT. Protein: CASTQGLTEAFF. The rearrangement links TRBV19 to TRBJ1-1; D possibly corresponds to TRBD1 (5 bases). CDR1 and CDR2 (germline): LNHDA, SQIVND (reference sequence). V was shortened by 7 bases and J by 5 bases, with 11 bases between the two germline ends. The CDR3 length is 12 residues.

The gene calls are TRBV6-5 and TRBJ1-1; D call uncertain. CDR3 size: 14 residues. Germline V gene data show CDR1 as MNHEY and CDR2 as SVGAGI. V was cut by 6 bases and J by 7 bases, with 18 bases left in between. CDR3 sequence: CASSPMGGTIEAFF. CDR3 bases: TGTGCCAGCAGCCCCATGGGAGGAACTATTGAAGCTTTCTTT.

This chain connects TRBV7-3 to TRBJ2-1; TRBD2 matches at 9 bases. Germline-derived CDR1 and CDR2 are SGHTA and FQGTGA. J lost 0 bases, V lost 1 base, and 1 base had no gene match. This CDR3 is built from 16 residues. CDR3: CASSLSSGGSYNEQFF. The CDR3 coding sequence is TGTGCCAGCAGCTTAAGTAGCGGGGGCTCCTACAATGAGCAGTTCTTC. The full variable domain, in which reference TRBV7-3 and TRBJ2-1 provide the parts outside the CDR3, is GAGVSQTPSNKVTEKGKYVELRCDPISGHTALYWYRQSLGQGPEFLIYFQGTGAADDSGLPNDRFFAVRPEGSVSTLKIQRTERGDSAVYLCASSLSSGGSYNEQFFGPGTRLTVL.

The V gene is TRBV2, the J gene TRBJ2-5, with 7 bases that match TRBD2. Germline V gene data show CDR1 as SNHLY and CDR2 as FYNNEI. This CDR3 region has 14 residues. J was trimmed by 2 bases and V by 1 base; bases with no gene match: 1. The CDR3 DNA reads as TGTGCCAGCAGTGAAGGGACTAGTCAAGAGACCCAGTACTTC. Protein sequence: CASSEGTSQETQYF.

The chain recombines TRBV28 with TRBJ1-5; TRBD1 matches at 9 bases. This CDR3 has 14 residues. The ends lost 9 bases at V and 5 bases at J; junction bases unmatched: 8. The germline CDR1 and CDR2 sequences are MDHEN and SYDVKM. The CDR3 DNA reads TGTGCCAGTCGGGACACAGGGGGCGATCAGCCCCAGCATTTT. It encodes CASRDTGGDQPQHF.

The J gene is TRBJ2-3, the V gene TRBV5-1; D is possibly TRBD1 (5 bases). Germline lookup yields CDR1 SGHRS and CDR2 YFSETQ. This CDR3 has 14 amino acids. The ends were cut back, 4 bases at V and 4 bases at J, with 13 bases in the middle. Written as DNA, the CDR3 is TGCGCCAGCAGCCGACCGACAGAGTCAGATACGCAGTATTTT. It specifies CASSRPTESDTQYF.

V usage is TRBV11-2 and J usage is TRBJ2-7, with D perhaps matching TRBD1 (5 bases). Germline-derived CDR1 and CDR2 are SGHAT and FQNNGV. Trimming pared 4 bases from V and 1 base from J, leaving 20 bases between. The CDR3 covers 17 residues. The CDR3 DNA reads as TGTGCCAGCAGCTCGATATCCGGTGGGGCACCTTCCTACGAGCAGTACTTC. Its protein is CASSSISGGAPSYEQYF.

V usage is TRBV28 and J usage is TRBJ1-1; D gene ambiguous. In germline, CDR1 is MDHEN, CDR2 SYDVKM. V was cut by 6 bases and J by 4 bases, with 15 bases left in between. This CDR3 spans 14 amino acids. CDR3 protein: CASRPFIQVTEAFF. The CDR3 DNA follows: TGTGCCAGCAGACCCTTTATCCAGGTCACTGAAGCTTTCTTT.

This clone came up a few times. This chain joins TRBV30 and TRBJ2-1; 10 positions match TRBD2. The CDR3 has 15 residues. Germline CDR1 reads GTSNPN; CDR2 reads SVGIG (reference sequence). V was clipped by 3 bases and J by 5 bases; unmatched bases: 7. CDR3 sequence: CAWSGLAGVNNEQFF. CDR3 bases: TGTGCCTGGAGCGGGCTAGCGGGAGTAAACAATGAGCAGTTCTTC.

The gene calls are TRBV6-1 and TRBJ1-4; TRBD1 might be the D (6 bases). From germline, CDR1 is MNHNS and CDR2 SASEGT. This CDR3 spans 14 amino acids. Trimming shortened V by 2 bases and J by 8 bases, and 12 bases separated the two germline ends. The CDR3 protein is CASSEKGVREKLFF. As DNA, the CDR3 is TGTGCCAGCAGTGAAAAGGGGGTCCGGGAAAAACTGTTTTTT.

This chain connects TRBV9 to TRBJ2-7; 8 nucleotides line up with TRBD2. V was clipped by 5 bases and J by 6 bases; unmatched bases: 13. Germline CDR1 and CDR2: SGDLS and YYNGEE. The CDR3 runs to 15 residues. CDR3 sequence: CASSQRTSFSSEQYF. The CDR3 DNA reads TGTGCCAGCAGTCAAAGGACTAGCTTTTCAAGCGAGCAGTACTTC.

V and J are TRBV5-1 and TRBJ2-3; 12 bases fit TRBD2. The CDR3 loop spans 17 amino acids. The trim removed 4 bases at V and 1 base at J, leaving 7 bases unmatched. Germline assignment: CDR1 SGHRS and CDR2 YFSETQ. The CDR3 nucleotides are TGCGCCAGCAGCATAGGATCTAGCGGGAGGGGCACAGATACGCAGTATTTT. Translation gives CASSIGSSGRGTDTQYF.

The chain recombines TRBV27 with TRBJ1-2, with a weak D call TRBD1 (5 bases). Trimming pared 6 bases from V and 4 bases from J, leaving 12 bases between. CDR1 is MNHEY, CDR2 SMNVEV, per germline (reference sequence). This CDR3 is 13 amino acids long. This CDR3 reads CASRPDKFYGYTF. CDR3 DNA sequence: TGTGCCAGCAGGCCGGACAAATTCTATGGCTACACCTTC.

This rearrangement joins TRBV7-2 to TRBJ1-1; the D is unclear. CDR3 length: 14 residues. Looked up from germline, CDR1 is SGHTA and CDR2 is FQGNSA. V was shortened by 2 bases and J by 7 bases, with 14 bases between the two germline ends. CDR3 in amino acids: CASSLIGRRGEAFF. The CDR3, as DNA: TGTGCCAGCAGCTTAATCGGGAGACGTGGTGAAGCTTTCTTT.

The chain uses TRBV28 and TRBJ2-7; the match to TRBD1 covers 9 bases. Trimming removed 5 bases from V and 2 bases from J; junction bases left unmatched: 10. The CDR3 has 16 residues. Per germline, CDR1 MDHEN and CDR2 SYDVKM. The CDR3 loop reads CASSPPPGQGPYEQYV. The CDR3 bases are TGTGCCAGCAGTCCACCGCCGGGACAGGGCCCCTACGAGCAGTACGTC.

V and J are TRBV7-2 and TRBJ2-2; the D is unclear. The germline CDR1 and CDR2 sequences are SGHTA and FQGNSA. Trimming removed 5 bases at V and 4 bases at J, with 14 bases between. The CDR3 extends over 15 amino acids. CDR3 DNA: TGTGCCAGCAGCCCGCAGGAATTGTCCACCGGGGAGCTGTTTTTT. Translating gives CASSPQELSTGELFF.

The chain uses TRBV9 and TRBJ1-4; D is unclear. The CDR3 has 14 amino acids. Trimming left V 0 bases short and J 0 bases short, with 3 bases between. CDR1 SGDLS and CDR2 YYNGEE come from the germline V gene. The CDR3: CASSVAATNEKLFF. In DNA, the CDR3 is TGTGCCAGCAGCGTAGCTGCAACTAATGAAAAACTGTTTTTT.

The rearrangement uses TRBV4-2 and TRBJ2-3; D gene ambiguous. The CDR3 has 11 amino acids. Germline lookup yields CDR1 LGHNA and CDR2 YNFKEQ. V was shortened by 6 bases and J by 5 bases, with 6 bases between the two germline ends. CDR3 residues: CASSNGDTQYF. CDR3 in DNA: TGTGCCAGCAGTAACGGAGATACGCAGTATTTT.

The chain combines TRBV20-1 with TRBJ2-5; 8 bases are a match to TRBD2. Per the germline V gene, CDR1 is DFQATT and CDR2 is SNEGSKA (reference sequence). The CDR3 has 10 amino acids. V was pared by 6 bases and J by 9 bases, with 3 bases of the junction left unmatched. The CDR3 sequence is CSAGREAQYF. CDR3 in DNA: TGCAGTGCCGGGCGGGAGGCCCAGTACTTC.

V and J are TRBV19 and TRBJ2-3, with TRBD1 matching 12 bases. CDR1 is LNHDA and CDR2 is SQIVND in the germline V gene (reference sequence). The V segment lost 5 bases and the J segment 6 bases; nucleotides outside the gene matches: 9. CDR3 length: 16 amino acids. The CDR3 here is CASSPLRDRGRDTQYF. Written as DNA, the CDR3 is TGTGCCAGTAGTCCCCTCCGGGACAGGGGGCGGGATACGCAGTATTTT.